These T cell receptor beta chains were read from a single sample in a study of regulatory T cells in long-lasting Graves disease. Each CDR3 protein is one row after TCRdb ran MiXCR on the multiplex PCR reads. The sample holds 600,000 to 850,000 distinct CDR3 sequences, approximately 29% seen once. The sequenced sample was peripheral blood mononuclear cells (PBMCs), obtained when the disease was refractory, from a patient treated with antithyroid drugs. All receptors come from a female donor with Graves disease. Each CDR3 is given with its conserved first and last residue. The order of the fields is CDR3 protein, V gene, clone size. Some rows mark clone size as missing; the rest say once, few, many or name a class of expanded clone.

CDR3aa: CASSVDGETEAFF; v_gene: TRBV9; abundance: NA
CDR3aa: CASSRVPKNIQYF; v_gene: TRBV6-1; abundance: NA
CDR3aa: CASRDPTSRSKNEQYF; v_gene: TRBV2; abundance: NA
CDR3aa: CASALTGSSYNSPLHF; v_gene: TRBV6-1; abundance: few
CDR3aa: CASSLHDLNEQYF; v_gene: TRBV5-5; abundance: NA
CDR3aa: CASSLENGGYTF; v_gene: TRBV7-9; abundance: NA
CDR3aa: CASSWQGGDTEAFF; v_gene: TRBV7-9; abundance: NA
CDR3aa: CSALGLAVETQYF; v_gene: TRBV20-1; abundance: NA
CDR3aa: CASSVGGGTAYEQYF; v_gene: TRBV9; abundance: NA
CDR3aa: CAIRGQNNQPQHF; v_gene: TRBV10-3; abundance: many
CDR3aa: CSVKGGADEKLFF; v_gene: TRBV29-1; abundance: NA
CDR3aa: CASSVEAKGGSNTEAFF; v_gene: TRBV9; abundance: NA
CDR3aa: CASSRDRGHYGYTF; v_gene: TRBV6-1; abundance: few
CDR3aa: CASSGTGTGHYEQYF; v_gene: TRBV28; abundance: many
CDR3aa: CASSFFRPYTEAFF; v_gene: TRBV5-1; abundance: once
CDR3aa: CASSADRGNTIYF; v_gene: TRBV6-1; abundance: NA
CDR3aa: CASRRASTGELFF; v_gene: TRBV2; abundance: many
CDR3aa: CSARGGRGSPLHF; v_gene: TRBV20-1; abundance: few
CDR3aa: CSASTKSYEQYF; v_gene: TRBV20-1; abundance: NA
CDR3aa: CAGSLRPGSSYEQYF; v_gene: TRBV5-4; abundance: NA
CDR3aa: CASIPLSGANVLTF; v_gene: TRBV6-1; abundance: NA
CDR3aa: CAWDRGLGTEAFF; v_gene: TRBV30; abundance: NA
CDR3aa: CASSLEGWSSYNEQFF; v_gene: TRBV5-1; abundance: NA
CDR3aa: CASSLTTGQAKNIQYF; v_gene: TRBV7-9; abundance: few
CDR3aa: CAWSLGTSGTGAQYF; v_gene: TRBV30; abundance: NA
CDR3aa: CASSLPGTGGELFF; v_gene: TRBV7-6; abundance: NA
CDR3aa: CSVGRDYEQYF; v_gene: TRBV29-1; abundance: NA
CDR3aa: CASSFRVENTEAFF; v_gene: TRBV5-1; abundance: many
CDR3aa: CAWSGGGISPLHF; v_gene: TRBV30; abundance: NA
CDR3aa: CASSLETGPTYEQYF; v_gene: TRBV5-1; abundance: few
CDR3aa: CSAGAPRGGGETQYF; v_gene: TRBV20-1; abundance: few
CDR3aa: CASSLARFGDWETQYF; v_gene: TRBV7-8; abundance: few
CDR3aa: CARGASSLETQYF; v_gene: TRBV6-2/TRBV6-3; abundance: NA
CDR3aa: CASSYSGLANYGYTF; v_gene: TRBV6-2/TRBV6-3; abundance: many
CDR3aa: CATSTQGFNEKLFF; v_gene: TRBV15; abundance: NA
CDR3aa: CASKPSGRYEQYF; v_gene: TRBV12-3/TRBV12-4; abundance: many
CDR3aa: CASSPLTARQRAEQYF; v_gene: TRBV5-1; abundance: many
CDR3aa: CASSYGTEREAFF; v_gene: TRBV28; abundance: few
CDR3aa: CASSRRRDTKNYGYTF; v_gene: TRBV11-2; abundance: few
CDR3aa: CSVALAGGPTGELFF; v_gene: TRBV29-1; abundance: NA
CDR3aa: CATSDNPLDRKIYEQYF; v_gene: TRBV24-1; abundance: few
CDR3aa: CSAPEGVETQYF; v_gene: TRBV20-1; abundance: few
CDR3aa: CSASGGYQPQHF; v_gene: TRBV20-1; abundance: few